The entry below describes one T cell receptor (beta chain). Per the original data handling: Quantification of nucleated cells was approximated via reference gene primer amplification. Libraries were prepared by immunoSEQ multiplex PCR; TCRdb keeps only in-frame clonotypes and omits some of them. The V and J calls and clone size are taken from that table; D and trimming were inferred from the DNA. The sample includes some 300,000 clones, roughly 90% of them seen just once. These data come from a study of blood T cell repertoires in COVID-19. At the level of the study: In each case, the material was cDNA or gDNA derived from T cells, B-cell-depleted T cells, or PBMCs.

Adults between about 18 and 89 years of age took part from 20 to 25 US areas. Which cohort a participant joined came from the clinical history participants gave. The CDR3 has 13 amino acids. With V trimmed by 6 bases and J by 5 bases, 6 bases remained unmatched. Per germline, CDR1 LNHDA and CDR2 SQIVND (reference sequence). The origin of this receptor is a woman in her fifties or sixties who had been exposed to COVID-19. The sequenced sample consisted of PBMCs or T cells enriched from blood (not recorded which). The V and J genes are TRBV19 and TRBJ1-1; TRBD1 matches 7 bases. The CDR3 nucleotides read TGTGCCAGTAGAGAGGCAGGGGGGACTGAAGCTTTCTTT. Its protein is CASREAGGTEAFF. Complete variable domain (other parts from reference TRBV19 and TRBJ1-1): DGGITQSPKYLFRKEGQNVTLSCEQNLNHDAMYWYRQDPGQGLRLIYYSQIVNDFQKGDIAEGYSVSREKKESFPLTVTSAQKNPTAFYLCASREAGGTEAFFGQGTRLTVV.